This T cell receptor beta chain was sequenced for a study of graft-versus-host responses after intestinal transplantation. The authors seeded some 200,000 CFSE-labeled responder cells together with some 200,000 irradiated stimulator cells tagged with violet dye. The germline V and J ends were trimmed by 7 bases and 6 bases, with 18 bases remaining between them. Germline lookup yields CDR1 MNHNY and CDR2 SVGAGI (reference sequence). This CDR3 region has 15 residues. Assay: immunoSEQ multiplex PCR; the TCRdb copy retains only in-frame clones and omits some. The repertoire holds some 22,000 clones, 40% to 50% seen once, with over 1.5% in the top ten.

This TCR came from a human patient who received an intestinal transplant. This chain connects TRBV6-6 to TRBJ2-2; D might be TRBD2 (6 bases). This specimen consisted of alloreactive CD8+ T cells from a mixed lymphocyte reaction culture, obtained before intestinal transplant. Subset here: CFSE-low proliferating T cells sorted from roughly six-day pre-transplant mixed lymphocyte reaction (GvH or HvG direction). CDR3 amino acids: CASILPGLPAGELFF. The CDR3 DNA reads TGTGCCAGCATCCTACCGGGACTCCCCGCCGGGGAGCTGTTTTTT.